These T cell receptor beta chains were read from a single sample in a study of shared clonotypes between healthy human individuals. This table comes from immunoSEQ multiplex PCR, and its TCRdb copy is limited to in-frame clones, with some not included. Seen here are about 1.5 million clones, roughly 97% observed once, and the top ten hold about 1%. Specimen: naive CD4+ T cells sorted from blood. The receptors were sampled from a man aged 25-45 years in good health. CDR3s include the opening cysteine and the closing phenylalanine or tryptophan. A D gene is named only where the DNA matches it firmly. Expanded clones get a size class; other rows say once, few or many, or leave the size out.

v_gene: TRBV7-2
abundance: NA
j_gene: TRBJ1-3
d_gene: TRBD1
CDR3nt: TGTGCCAGCAGCCAAGCGGAGGGGGCTGTCGGAAACACCATATATTTT
CDR3aa: CASSQAEGAVGNTIYF

v_gene: TRBV18
abundance: once
j_gene: TRBJ2-7
d_gene: TRBD1
CDR3nt: TGTGCCAGCTCACCCCGGGGACAGGGCTACGAGCAGTACTTC
CDR3aa: CASSPRGQGYEQYF

v_gene: TRBV2
abundance: NA
j_gene: TRBJ2-7
d_gene: NA
CDR3nt: TGTGCCAGCAGTGAGGAGTCGAGGACACCGTTTTCCTACGAGCAGTACTTC
CDR3aa: CASSEESRTPFSYEQYF

v_gene: TRBV5-6
abundance: NA
j_gene: TRBJ2-5
d_gene: NA
CDR3nt: TGTGCCAGCAGCCTGGGGGCACTAGAGACCCAGTACTTC
CDR3aa: CASSLGALETQYF

v_gene: TRBV27
abundance: NA
j_gene: TRBJ1-4
d_gene: NA
CDR3nt: TGTGCCAGCGGGACTTCCCCTGAAAAACTGTTTTTT
CDR3aa: CASGTSPEKLFF

v_gene: TRBV6-5
abundance: NA
j_gene: TRBJ2-1
d_gene: NA
CDR3nt: TGTGCCAGCAGTTATCAACCGGGACCTTACAATGAGCAGTTCTTC
CDR3aa: CASSYQPGPYNEQFF

v_gene: TRBV7-9
abundance: NA
j_gene: TRBJ2-7
d_gene: NA
CDR3nt: TGTGCCAGCGAACTTTCGCACGAGCAGTACTTC
CDR3aa: CASELSHEQYF

v_gene: TRBV11-2
abundance: NA
j_gene: TRBJ2-2
d_gene: TRBD2
CDR3nt: TGTGCCAGTAGCGGGAGTAGAGTGGCCGGGGAGCTGTTTTTT
CDR3aa: CASSGSRVAGELFF

v_gene: TRBV5-1
abundance: NA
j_gene: TRBJ2-1
d_gene: TRBD2
CDR3nt: TGCGCCAGCAGCTTTTTTACTAGCGGGAGGGCCTTTGGAAATGAGCAGTTCTTC
CDR3aa: CASSFFTSGRAFGNEQFF

v_gene: TRBV11-2
abundance: NA
j_gene: TRBJ2-1
d_gene: NA
CDR3nt: TGTGCCAGCAGCTTAGTTGTAAGTTTCTATGAGCAGTTCTTC
CDR3aa: CASSLVVSFYEQFF

v_gene: TRBV15
abundance: NA
j_gene: TRBJ2-7
d_gene: NA
CDR3nt: TGTGCCACCAGCAGAGGTCGAAGAATTCGACAGGAGGACTACGAGCAGTACTTC
CDR3aa: CATSRGRRIRQEDYEQYF

v_gene: TRBV7-3
abundance: NA
j_gene: TRBJ1-1
d_gene: TRBD1
CDR3nt: TGTGCCAGCAGCCCCGGACAGGCCCACCTTATGAACACTGAAGCTTTCTTT
CDR3aa: CASSPGQAHLMNTEAFF

v_gene: TRBV2
abundance: NA
j_gene: TRBJ1-4
d_gene: NA
CDR3nt: TGTGCCAGCAGAATGGGCAGGGTTGGTGAAAAACTGTTTTTT
CDR3aa: CASRMGRVGEKLFF

v_gene: TRBV7-7
abundance: NA
j_gene: TRBJ2-5
d_gene: NA
CDR3nt: TGTGCCAGCAGCTTTTCGGCTCAAGAGACCCAGTACTTC
CDR3aa: CASSFSAQETQYF

v_gene: TRBV29-1
abundance: NA
j_gene: TRBJ1-1
d_gene: NA
CDR3nt: TGCAGCGCGACGGGACTCCGGACGGTGAACACTGAAGCTTTCTTT
CDR3aa: CSATGLRTVNTEAFF

v_gene: TRBV19
abundance: NA
j_gene: TRBJ2-7
d_gene: NA
CDR3nt: TGTGCCAGTAGTATAGCTAGTACCAACTACGAGCAGTACTTC
CDR3aa: CASSIASTNYEQYF

v_gene: TRBV5-5
abundance: NA
j_gene: TRBJ2-4
d_gene: NA
CDR3nt: TGTGCCAGCAGCTTGAATTACAGAGCCAAAAACATTCAGTACTTC
CDR3aa: CASSLNYRAKNIQYF

v_gene: TRBV6-1
abundance: once
j_gene: TRBJ1-5
d_gene: NA
CDR3nt: TGTGCCAGCAGTGAGGAGGGGCTGGGGAATCAGCCCCAGCATTTT
CDR3aa: CASSEEGLGNQPQHF

v_gene: TRBV5-4
abundance: NA
j_gene: TRBJ2-1
d_gene: NA
CDR3nt: TGTGCCAGCAGCTCCGACAGGACTTACAATGAGCAGTTCTTC
CDR3aa: CASSSDRTYNEQFF

v_gene: TRBV5-1
abundance: NA
j_gene: TRBJ2-1
d_gene: NA
CDR3nt: TGCGCCAGCAGCTTGGTCGGGACCCCCAGGTATGAGCAGTTCTTC
CDR3aa: CASSLVGTPRYEQFF

v_gene: TRBV11-1
abundance: once
j_gene: TRBJ2-1
d_gene: NA
CDR3nt: TGTGCCAGCAGCATAGGGGGGAGGGCCCATGAGCAGTTCTTC
CDR3aa: CASSIGGRAHEQFF

v_gene: TRBV6-5
abundance: NA
j_gene: TRBJ2-5
d_gene: TRBD2
CDR3nt: TGTGCCAGCAGTTATTACGGGACTAGCGGGACAGACCAGTACTTC
CDR3aa: CASSYYGTSGTDQYF

v_gene: TRBV9
abundance: once
j_gene: TRBJ2-1
d_gene: TRBD1
CDR3nt: TGTGCCAGCAGCGGCCGGGACAGGGGATACAATGAGCAGTTCTTC
CDR3aa: CASSGRDRGYNEQFF

v_gene: TRBV2
abundance: NA
j_gene: TRBJ2-4
d_gene: NA
CDR3nt: TGTGCCAGCAGTGATGACGGGGGAGCCAAAAACATTCAGTACTTC
CDR3aa: CASSDDGGAKNIQYF

v_gene: TRBV6-5
abundance: NA
j_gene: TRBJ2-7
d_gene: TRBD1
CDR3nt: TGTGCCAGCAGTTACAGGACAGGGGGCTACGAGCAGTACTTC
CDR3aa: CASSYRTGGYEQYF

v_gene: TRBV27
abundance: once
j_gene: TRBJ2-6
d_gene: NA
CDR3nt: TGTGCCAGCAGCCGCGGGCCCCCTAGAGATTCCTCTGGGGCCAACGTCCTGACTTTC
CDR3aa: CASSRGPPRDSSGANVLTF

v_gene: TRBV4-3
abundance: NA
j_gene: TRBJ1-1
d_gene: TRBD1
CDR3nt: TGCGCCAGCAGCCAAGATCCCTTCGGACAGGATGCATGGAACACTGAAGCTTTCTTT
CDR3aa: CASSQDPFGQDAWNTEAFF

v_gene: TRBV7-2
abundance: NA
j_gene: TRBJ2-3
d_gene: TRBD1
CDR3nt: TGTGCCAGCAGCCACACCCTTCAGCGCAGGGGGTCAGATACGCAGTATTTT
CDR3aa: CASSHTLQRRGSDTQYF

v_gene: TRBV28
abundance: NA
j_gene: TRBJ1-1
d_gene: NA
CDR3nt: TGTGCCAGCAGTTTCATACAGGGTGGAGTGTACACTGAAGCTTTCTTT
CDR3aa: CASSFIQGGVYTEAFF

v_gene: TRBV6-5
abundance: once
j_gene: TRBJ1-2
d_gene: TRBD1
CDR3nt: TGTGCCAGCAGTTACGGGACAGGGCGGAATAACTATGGCTACACCTTC
CDR3aa: CASSYGTGRNNYGYTF

v_gene: TRBV7-9
abundance: NA
j_gene: TRBJ1-1
d_gene: NA
CDR3nt: TGTGCCAGCAGCTTAGCTTGGACAGCTGGGGACAAGAACACTGAAGCTTTCTTT
CDR3aa: CASSLAWTAGDKNTEAFF